These 18 T cell receptor beta chains share one sample of origin, sequenced in a study of cytomegalovirus exposure and HLA in healthy donors. This PCR relied on a set of 60 Vbeta primers and 13 Jbeta primers. Produced via immunoSEQ multiplex PCR; TCRdb's table is partial and in-frame only. Here the sample spans about 59,000 clones, just under 75% being singletons. Source material: PBMCs. Receptors were obtained from a man aged 25 to 40 in good health and CMV-seropositive.

This clone showed up just a few times. The rearrangement joins TRBV6-5 to TRBJ2-7; TRBD1 might be the D (6 bases). Looked up from germline, CDR1 is MNHEY and CDR2 is SVGAGI. The CDR3 length is 14 residues. Between the trimmed V and J ends, which lost 0 bases and 2 bases, there was a span of 8 bases. As DNA, the CDR3 is TGTGCCAGCAGTTACTCACAGGGAACCTACGAGCAGTACTTC. It encodes CASSYSQGTYEQYF.

The V call is TRBV4-3, the J call TRBJ2-7; 7 bases line up with TRBD2. Trimming removed 4 bases from V and 3 bases from J; junction bases left unmatched: 3. This CDR3 spans 13 amino acids. Germline-derived CDR1 and CDR2 are LGHNA and YSLEER. CDR3 residues: CASSPGGSYEQYF. As DNA, the CDR3 is TGCGCCAGCAGCCCCGGCGGGAGCTACGAGCAGTACTTC.

This chain uses TRBV19 with TRBJ1-5, with unresolved D. Germline CDR1 LNHDA, CDR2 SQIVND (reference sequence). Between the trimmed V and J ends, which lost 7 bases and 1 base, there was a span of 11 bases. There are 14 residues in the CDR3. The CDR3 is CASTEGGSNQPQHF. The CDR3, as DNA: TGTGCCAGTACCGAGGGCGGGAGCAATCAGCCCCAGCATTTT.

The CDR3 is CASTLNRGPYEKLFF. In DNA, the CDR3 is TGTGCCAGTACCCTAAACAGGGGGCCCTATGAAAAACTGTTTTTT. The V call is TRBV19, the J call TRBJ1-4; TRBD1 agrees at 9 bases. The CDR3 is made up of 15 amino acids. Trimming at V came to 7 bases and at J to 6 bases, leaving 9 bases not matched to a gene. Germline V gives CDR1 LNHDA, CDR2 SQIVND (reference sequence).

The chain links TRBV5-6 to TRBJ2-1; D remains unclear. Trimming removed 0 bases from V and 6 bases from J, with 13 bases in between. The CDR3 sequence is 15 residues long. CDR1 and CDR2 from the germline V gene are SGHDT and YYEEEE. This CDR3 is CASSLVSPGTNEQFF. Here the CDR3 DNA reads TGTGCCAGCAGCTTGGTGTCCCCGGGTACCAATGAGCAGTTCTTC.

This chain uses TRBV7-9 with TRBJ1-6; a possible D gene is TRBD1 (5 bases). CDR1 is SEHNR and CDR2 is FQNEAQ in the germline V gene (reference sequence). Trimming shortened V by 5 bases and J by 8 bases, and 13 bases separated the two germline ends. CDR3 length: 14 residues. Here the CDR3 DNA reads TGTGCCAGCAGCCCACGGGGGAATGATTCACCCCTCCACTTT. This encodes CASSPRGNDSPLHF.

This clone was seen a single time. The chain carries TRBV30 and TRBJ2-6; a weak D match, TRBD2 (7 bases). CDR1 and CDR2 from the germline V gene are GTSNPN and SVGIG (reference sequence). The V gene lost 8 bases and the J gene lost 4 bases, with 18 bases spanning the gap. The CDR3 loop spans 15 amino acids. The CDR3 nucleotides are TGTGCCGGGGGGGAGGGGGGGGCAGGGGCCAACGTCCTGACTTTC. It codes for CAGGEGGAGANVLTF.

This clone showed up just a few times. The chain is built from TRBV25-1 and TRBJ1-6; D is undetermined. CDR1 and CDR2 (germline): MGHDK, SYGVNS. There are 15 residues in the CDR3. Trimming left V 7 bases short and J 7 bases short, with 17 bases between. The CDR3 bases are TGTGCCAGCATTTACCCGACACCTGTGAATTCACCCCTCCACTTT. As protein: CASIYPTPVNSPLHF.

This clone was picked up a small number of times. This chain uses TRBV4-3 with TRBJ1-5; a possible D gene is TRBD1 (5 bases). The CDR3 contains 16 residues. The V gene's germline CDR1 is LGHNA and CDR2 YSLEER. V dropped 0 bases and J dropped 0 bases, with 9 bases sitting between them. The CDR3 here is CASSQDRVYSNQPQHF. The CDR3 coding sequence is TGCGCCAGCAGCCAAGACAGGGTCTATAGCAATCAGCCCCAGCATTTT.

This clone was observed once. The chain uses TRBV7-2 and TRBJ2-7; D is undetermined. The CDR3 totals 16 residues. In germline, CDR1 is SGHTA, CDR2 FQGNSA. Trimming cost V 5 bases and J 5 bases, with 22 bases left between them. CDR3 nucleotide sequence: TGTGCCAGCAGCCTCCAACCCCCGTCGATTCGGGACGAGCAGTACTTC. It is translated as CASSLQPPSIRDEQYF.

This chain's CDR3 is CACETGWEPQHF. The CDR3 coding sequence is TGTGCCTGCGAGACAGGGTGGGAGCCCCAGCATTTT. V gene TRBV30 combines with J gene TRBJ1-5; 7 bases are a match to TRBD1. The CDR3 loop spans 12 amino acids. Germline CDR1 GTSNPN, CDR2 SVGIG (reference sequence). V shed 6 bases and J 8 bases; nucleotides not matched to a gene: 7.

This clone was detected a few times. V is TRBV7-3 and J is TRBJ2-7; 11 nucleotides line up with TRBD1. Losses at the gene ends were 3 bases for V and 6 bases for J; bases not matched to a gene: 4. The CDR3 runs to 14 residues. Per germline, CDR1 SGHTA and CDR2 FQGTGA. DNA for the CDR3: TGTGCCAGCAGCTTCGGACAGGGGGCGGCCGAGCAGTACTTC. Translation gives CASSFGQGAAEQYF.

This chain links TRBV2 with TRBJ1-6; no firm D call. Germline CDR1 is SNHLY and CDR2 is FYNNEI. The CDR3 contains 14 residues. V lost 6 bases to trimming and J lost 4 bases, with 10 bases between them. The CDR3 spells CASSTESYNSPLHF. CDR3 DNA: TGTGCCAGCAGCACAGAAAGTTATAATTCACCCCTCCACTTT.

The rearrangement uses TRBV4-2 and TRBJ2-7, with D possibly TRBD1 on 5 matching bases. This CDR3 spans 15 amino acids. V was trimmed by 4 bases and J by 2 bases, leaving 15 bases between them. The V gene's germline CDR1 is LGHNA and CDR2 YNFKEQ. The CDR3 region has the DNA TGTGCCAGCAGCCTAGAGGAGACAGTTACCTACGAGCAGTACTTC. Amino acid sequence: CASSLEETVTYEQYF.

In its sample, this clone was seen a few times. The CDR3 nucleotides read TGTGCCAGCAGTTTATACTCGTATATAACAGGGGAGGAAAAACTGTTTTTT. It translates to CASSLYSYITGEEKLFF. The chain carries TRBV28 and TRBJ1-4, with 7 bases matching TRBD1. Germline CDR1 MDHEN, CDR2 SYDVKM. J was trimmed by 8 bases and V by 1 base; bases with no gene match: 13. This CDR3 contains 17 residues.

The chain uses TRBV15 and TRBJ2-7; TRBD2 matches at 7 bases. CDR3 length: 14 amino acids. Germline V gene sequence: CDR1 LNHNV, CDR2 YYDKDF (reference sequence). The trim removed 3 bases at V and 3 bases at J, leaving 5 bases unmatched. In DNA form, the CDR3 reads TGTGCCACCAGCAGGCGGGACTATGGCTACGAGCAGTACTTC. Translating gives CATSRRDYGYEQYF.

Only one count was recorded for this clone. The chain uses TRBV18 and TRBJ1-2, with 10 bases fitting TRBD1. The CDR3 consists of 19 residues. V was pared by 3 bases and J by 6 bases, with 19 bases of the junction left unmatched. Germline V CDR1 and CDR2: KGHSH, LQKENI. CDR3 DNA: TGTGCCAGCTCACCGCTCTCAAAGGGACAGGGGATGTCGTATAATGGCTACACCTTC. Residues: CASSPLSKGQGMSYNGYTF.

The chain recombines TRBV7-2 with TRBJ2-7; 8 bases are shared with TRBD2. The junction had 15 bases not matched to a gene; V was cut back by 5 bases and J by 0 bases. CDR1 SGHTA and CDR2 FQGNSA come from the germline V gene. This CDR3 is 18 amino acids long. CDR3 loop: CASSKGGQSGSYSYEQYF. CDR3 sequence (DNA): TGTGCCAGCAGCAAAGGAGGTCAAAGCGGGAGCTACTCCTACGAGCAGTACTTC.